The 30 T cell receptor beta chains given below trace back to one sample, sequenced in a study of identical twins. TCRdb passed the 5' RACE reads through MiXCR, listing each CDR3 protein once. The sample has some 710,000 distinct CDR3 sequences; roughly 6% are singletons. Sequenced sample: naive T cells sorted from blood. These receptors were collected from a man younger than 30 in good health.

In this sample, this clonotype turned up a few times. The chain has TRBV25-1 and TRBJ1-4, with 7 bases aligning to TRBD1. The V gene end was trimmed by 6 bases and the J gene end by 12 bases; junction bases not matched to a gene: 7. Per the germline V gene, CDR1 is MGHDK and CDR2 is SYGVNS. The length of the CDR3 is 12 residues. CDR3: CASRARGLELFF. The CDR3 DNA follows: TGTGCCAGCAGGGCTAGGGGGCTGGAACTGTTTTTT.

Many counts were recorded for this clonotype. This chain connects TRBV29-1 to TRBJ2-1; D is uncertain. The germline V gene has CDR1 SQVTM and CDR2 ANQGSEA. Trimming shortened V by 4 bases and J by 9 bases, and 22 bases separated the two germline ends. The CDR3 contains 15 residues. Here the CDR3 reads CSVGPAVDPGLEQFF. CDR3 nucleotides: TGCAGCGTTGGTCCGGCGGTAGACCCCGGGCTTGAGCAGTTCTTC.

This clonotype was detected ten times or more. The V call is TRBV14, the J call TRBJ1-1; D unclear. The V gene lost 2 bases and the J gene lost 11 bases, with 12 bases spanning the gap. CDR1 is SGHDN and CDR2 is FVKESK in the germline V gene. The CDR3 runs to 12 residues. This chain's CDR3 is CASSQSTEWAFF. DNA of the CDR3: TGTGCCAGCAGCCAATCGACGGAGTGGGCTTTCTTT.

V gene TRBV5-1 combines with J gene TRBJ2-5; tentatively, D is TRBD1 or TRBD2 (5 bases each). The CDR3 runs to 15 residues. CDR1 is SGHRS, CDR2 YFSETQ, per germline. Between the trimmed V and J ends, which lost 4 bases and 5 bases, there was a span of 18 bases. CDR3 nucleotides: TGCGCCAGCAGCCTCCTGGGGGTAGGGTTTGAGACCCAGTACTTC. The encoded protein is CASSLLGVGFETQYF.

V is TRBV13 and J is TRBJ2-7; 7 bases fit TRBD2. This CDR3 is 14 amino acids long. The germline V gene encodes CDR1 PRHDT and CDR2 FYEKMQ (reference sequence). The ends lost 3 bases at V and 2 bases at J; junction bases unmatched: 4. CDR3 sequence reads: CASSLGAGPYEQYF. The CDR3 bases are TGTGCCAGCAGCTTGGGAGCGGGGCCCTACGAGCAGTACTTC.

With regard to this clonotype: A much larger clone sits a single nucleotide away, making a read error possible. Since the CDR3 does not end with the conserved phenylalanine or tryptophan, this likely comes from a read error. The CDR3 nucleotides are TGTGCCAGCAGCGGGGGGACAGAAAACTATGGCTACACCTAC. Protein: CASSGGTENYGYTY. The chain joins TRBV7-9 to TRBJ1-2; 7 nucleotides match TRBD1. Germline CDR1 reads SEHNR; CDR2 reads FQNEAQ (reference sequence). J was trimmed by 2 bases and V by 5 bases; bases with no gene match: 5. This CDR3 contains 14 residues.

This clonotype was seen repeatedly, ten times or more. The chain joins TRBV7-7 to TRBJ2-5, with a tentative D call TRBD1 (6 bases). CDR3 length equals 13 residues. Germline values: CDR1 SSHAT, CDR2 FNYEAQ (reference sequence). Trimming removed 4 bases at V and 6 bases at J, with 12 bases between. The CDR3 region has the DNA TGTGCCAGCAGCTCAGGGGTGGAGAAGACCCAGTACTTC. Translation: CASSSGVEKTQYF.

This clonotype was observed at least ten times. The gene calls are TRBV12-5 and TRBJ2-1, with D perhaps TRBD2 (5 bases). Trimming removed 2 bases from V and 10 bases from J, with 15 bases in between. CDR3 length: 14 residues. Germline CDR1 LGHNT, CDR2 FRNRAP. Written as DNA, the CDR3 is TGTGCTAGTGGTTTGCCCCTGGGAGTATGGGAGCAGTTCTTC. Its protein product is CASGLPLGVWEQFF.

This clonotype turned up a few times. The V and J genes are TRBV6-6 and TRBJ1-5; weak D call: TRBD1 (6 bases). Deletions cut 7 bases from V and 5 bases from J, with 9 bases between. This CDR3 region has 12 residues. Germline assignment: CDR1 MNHNY and CDR2 SVGAGI (reference sequence). The CDR3 DNA reads TGTGCCAGCACCTCAGGGGATCAGCCCCAGCATTTT. Residues: CASTSGDQPQHF.

The chain combines TRBV10-3 with TRBJ1-2; 11 nucleotides line up with TRBD1. This CDR3 comprises 15 residues. V lost 7 bases to trimming and J lost 8 bases; unmatched junction nucleotides: 12. Germline V gives CDR1 ENHRY, CDR2 SYGVKD. CDR3 coding DNA: TGTGCCATCACCACAGGACAGGGGGCTCCCACGGGCTACACCTTC. Translating gives CAITTGQGAPTGYTF.

This clonotype occurred many times. The chain joins TRBV5-1 to TRBJ1-2; D is uncertain. Trimming left V 0 bases short and J 7 bases short, with 10 bases between. Germline V gene lookup returns CDR1 SGHRS and CDR2 YFSETQ. This CDR3 contains 13 residues. For the CDR3, the DNA is TGCGCCAGCAGCTTGGGATCACTTCGTGGCTACACCTTC. Encoded protein: CASSLGSLRGYTF.

This clonotype was recorded a few times. The CDR3 DNA is TGTGCCAGCAGCTTAGTTAGGACAGTCAGGTCCTACGAGCAGTACTTC. It translates to CASSLVRTVRSYEQYF. The chain employs TRBV7-8 and TRBJ2-7, with a tentative D call TRBD1 (6 bases). Trimming took 1 base from V and 1 from J, leaving 14 bases between them. Germline CDR1 is SGHVS and CDR2 is FQNEAQ. The CDR3 consists of 16 residues.

Many counts were recorded for this clonotype. The chain recombines TRBV28 with TRBJ2-6; D is ambiguous. Trimming cost V 7 bases and J 2 bases, with 3 bases left between them. CDR3 length: 12 amino acids. Per the germline V gene, CDR1 is MDHEN and CDR2 is SYDVKM. CDR3 protein: CASTAGANVLTF. CDR3 DNA: TGTGCCAGCACCGCTGGGGCCAACGTCCTGACTTTC.

At least ten counts were recorded for this clonotype. V usage is TRBV12-3 or TRBV12-4 and J usage is TRBJ2-3; 7 positions agree with TRBD1. CDR3 length equals 15 residues. The V gene end was trimmed by 6 bases and the J gene end by 0 bases; junction bases not matched to a gene: 6. CDR3 sequence reads: CASSTGDSSTDTQYF. DNA for the CDR3: TGTGCCAGCAGCACCGGGGACAGTAGCACAGATACGCAGTATTTT.

This clonotype was picked up many times. The chain is built from TRBV11-1 and TRBJ2-1; D is ambiguous. This CDR3 contains 11 residues. Trimming shortened V by 10 bases and J by 7 bases, and 11 bases separated the two germline ends. Germline CDR1 reads SGHAT; CDR2 reads FQDESV (reference sequence). The CDR3 sequence: CATSGVNEQFF. For the CDR3, the DNA is TGTGCCACCTCTGGGGTGAATGAGCAGTTCTTC.

The rearrangement joins TRBV24-1 to TRBJ2-1; D uncertain. Germline-derived CDR1 and CDR2 are KGHDR and SFDVKD. The CDR3 spans 15 residues. With 3 bases removed from V and 4 bases from J, the gap between germline ends came to 12 bases. The CDR3 region is CATSDRAALYNEQFF. CDR3 bases: TGTGCCACCAGTGATAGGGCAGCCTTGTACAATGAGCAGTTCTTC.

The chain employs TRBV6-2 or TRBV6-3 and TRBJ1-1; tentative D call: TRBD1 (5 bases). Germline assignment: CDR1 MNHEY and CDR2 SVGEGT. The CDR3 consists of 15 residues. V dropped 0 bases and J dropped 4 bases, with 12 bases sitting between them. DNA for the CDR3: TGTGCCAGCAGTTACTCGGAGGCGGGGACCACTGAAGCTTTCTTT. The encoded protein is CASSYSEAGTTEAFF.

This clonotype was seen repeatedly, ten times or more. The V and J genes are TRBV10-3 and TRBJ2-3; TRBD2 aligns across 12 bases. The CDR3 runs to 16 residues. The junction had 6 bases not matched to a gene; V was cut back by 5 bases and J by 3 bases. Germline V gene sequence: CDR1 ENHRY, CDR2 SYGVKD. CDR3 sequence reads: CAISSGLAGPTDTQYF. The CDR3 coding sequence is TGTGCCATCAGTTCCGGACTAGCGGGACCGACAGATACGCAGTATTTT.

Many counts were recorded for this clonotype. The chain carries TRBV7-8 and TRBJ2-1; TRBD2 aligns across 15 bases. V trimming: 3 bases; J trimming: 3 bases; junction bases outside the gene matches: 9. The CDR3 spans 19 residues. Germline assignment: CDR1 SGHVS and CDR2 FQNEAQ. CDR3 in amino acids: CASSFGGLAGGLLYNEQFF. CDR3 DNA sequence: TGTGCCAGCAGCTTCGGGGGACTAGCGGGAGGTCTTCTCTACAATGAGCAGTTCTTC.

The table lists this clonotype with many counts. The chain recombines TRBV5-1 with TRBJ1-1; D remains unclear. The germline V gene encodes CDR1 SGHRS and CDR2 YFSETQ. The CDR3 runs 15 residues. Trimming cost V 4 bases and J 4 bases, with 17 bases left between them. CDR3 protein: CASSPPRQEFTEAFF. The CDR3 region has the DNA TGCGCCAGCAGCCCCCCGCGTCAGGAGTTCACTGAAGCTTTCTTT. The full variable domain, in which reference TRBV5-1 and TRBJ1-1 provide the parts outside the CDR3, is KAGVTQTPRYLIKTRGQQVTLSCSPISGHRSVSWYQQTPGQGLQFLFEYFSETQRNKGNFPGRFSGRQFSNSRSEMNVSTLELGDSALYLCASSPPRQEFTEAFFGQGTRLTVV.

There are many counts of this clonotype. V and J are TRBV25-1 and TRBJ2-2; D is perhaps TRBD1 (6 bases). CDR1 and CDR2 from the germline V gene are MGHDK and SYGVNS. Trimming stripped 2 bases from V and 7 bases from J, with 14 bases between. The CDR3 totals 15 residues. CDR3 coding DNA: TGTGCCAGCAGTGAACAGACAGGAATCGGCGGGGAGCTGTTTTTT. This sequence encodes CASSEQTGIGGELFF.

The table lists this clonotype with a few counts. The chain combines TRBV9 with TRBJ1-2; unclear D gene. Germline loops: CDR1 SGDLS, CDR2 YYNGEE. The V and J ends lost 3 bases and 7 bases respectively, with 13 bases between them. The CDR3 is 13 amino acids. Here the CDR3 DNA reads TGTGCCAGCAGCGGAGGCCCGGTGGGTGGCTACACCTTC. Amino acid sequence: CASSGGPVGGYTF.

This clonotype came up many times. The chain employs TRBV4-3 and TRBJ2-1; 7 bases fit TRBD2. CDR1 LGHNA and CDR2 YSLEER come from the germline V gene. Unmatched junction bases numbered 7, after V lost 0 bases and J lost 8 bases. This CDR3 contains 15 residues. The DNA for the CDR3 is TGCGCCAGCAGCCAAGATTTTGGCGGGAGTGATGAGCAGTTCTTC. It codes for CASSQDFGGSDEQFF.

This clonotype was seen many times. The chain is built from TRBV20-1 and TRBJ2-7; tentative D call: TRBD2 (6 bases). Germline lookup yields CDR1 DFQATT and CDR2 SNEGSKA (reference sequence). V was pared by 0 bases and J by 0 bases, with 12 bases between. The CDR3 consists of 15 residues. The CDR3 nucleotides are TGCAGTGCTAGAGATCTGGCGCGGGGCTCCTACGAGCAGTACTTC. This encodes CSARDLARGSYEQYF.

This clonotype has ten or more counts. This chain joins TRBV12-3 or TRBV12-4 and TRBJ2-2, with D possibly matching TRBD2 (5 bases). The CDR3 sequence is 15 residues long. V lost 3 bases, J lost 5 bases, and 13 bases lay in between. In DNA form, the CDR3 reads TGTGCCAGCAGTTTCCCGGGGTGGGTAACCGGGGAGCTGTTTTTT. Its translation is CASSFPGWVTGELFF.

This clonotype was seen ten or more times. The chain is built from TRBV24-1 and TRBJ2-1; perhaps TRBD1 as D (6 bases). The V gene's germline CDR1 is KGHDR and CDR2 SFDVKD. The CDR3 totals 14 residues. V shed 5 bases and J shed 4 bases, with 11 bases lying between them. CDR3 nucleotides: TGTGCCACCAGTGGGGCAGGGGATTACAATGAGCAGTTCTTC. Translating it yields CATSGAGDYNEQFF.

The chain uses TRBV11-2 and TRBJ2-1; unclear D gene. V gave up 6 bases and J gave up 12 bases, with 15 bases separating them. The length of the CDR3 is 12 residues. The germline gives CDR1 SGHAT, CDR2 FQNNGV. CDR3 bases: TGTGCCAGCAGTTTTCAAAGTACCCCGCAGTTCTTC. It yields the protein CASSFQSTPQFF.

This clonotype was counted ten times or more. The V and J genes are TRBV27 and TRBJ2-3, with D possibly called TRBD1 or TRBD2 (6 bases each). Germline V gives CDR1 MNHEY, CDR2 SMNVEV (reference sequence). The CDR3 contains 15 residues. Between the trimmed V and J ends, which lost 3 bases and 2 bases, there was a span of 12 bases. As DNA, the CDR3 is TGTGCCAGCAGTTTTCGGGGGACAAACACAGATACGCAGTATTTT. The encoded protein is CASSFRGTNTDTQYF.

At least ten counts were recorded for this clonotype. The chain is built from TRBV24-1 and TRBJ2-3; D remains ambiguous. Between the trimmed V and J ends, which lost 4 bases and 1 base, there was a span of 11 bases. CDR3 length: 15 amino acids. CDR1 KGHDR and CDR2 SFDVKD come from the germline V gene. CDR3 in DNA: TGTGCCACCAGTGAGTCTAGAGGAGGCACAGATACGCAGTATTTT. Protein product: CATSESRGGTDTQYF.

This clonotype was recorded many times. The rearrangement joins TRBV20-1 to TRBJ1-1; D not certain. The CDR3 has 12 amino acids. Germline V lookup: CDR1 DFQATT, CDR2 SNEGSKA (reference sequence). With 6 bases removed from V and 12 bases from J, the gap between germline ends came to 20 bases. CDR3 in amino acids: CSAGGGRLGSFF. The CDR3 DNA reads TGCAGTGCAGGAGGAGGCCGCCTTGGATCTTTCTTT.